This T cell receptor beta chain was recovered during a study of blood T cell repertoires in COVID-19. Study-level information: T cells, B-cell-depleted T cells, or PBMCs supplied cDNA or gDNA.

Categorization into cohorts depended on clinical history that participants reported. As processed by the authors: Amplification with reference gene primers provided the estimates of nucleated cell counts. Only in-frame clones appear in the TCRdb table, and some are missing; sequencing was by immunoSEQ multiplex PCR. The D gene and trimming were derived from the DNA, and the V and J assignments and clone size from that table. The sample has fewer than 600,000 clones; approximately 90% are singletons. A single count supports this clone. The length of the CDR3 is 17 residues. Germline V gives CDR1 LNHDA, CDR2 SQIVND (reference sequence). V was clipped by 5 bases and J by 1 base; unmatched bases: 8.

This sequence joins TRBV19 and TRBJ2-3; the match to TRBD2 covers 11 bases. This TCR was recovered from a woman aged 40-49 years who had recovered from COVID-19. The sample consisted of PBMCs or T cells enriched from blood (not recorded which). CDR3 residues: CASSVIGLAGRTDTQYF. The DNA of the CDR3 is TGTGCCAGTAGTGTCATCGGACTAGCGGGCCGCACAGATACGCAGTATTTT.